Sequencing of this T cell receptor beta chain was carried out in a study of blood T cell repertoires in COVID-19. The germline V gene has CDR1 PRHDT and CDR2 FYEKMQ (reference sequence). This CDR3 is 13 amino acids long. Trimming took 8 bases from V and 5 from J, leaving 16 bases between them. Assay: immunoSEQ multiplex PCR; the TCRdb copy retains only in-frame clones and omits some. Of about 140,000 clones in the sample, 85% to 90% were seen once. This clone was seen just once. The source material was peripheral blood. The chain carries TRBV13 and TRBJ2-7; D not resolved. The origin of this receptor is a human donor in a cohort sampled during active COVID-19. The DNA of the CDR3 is TGTGCCAGCCTAACCTCGATTGCGAACGAGCAGTACTTC. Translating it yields CASLTSIANEQYF.